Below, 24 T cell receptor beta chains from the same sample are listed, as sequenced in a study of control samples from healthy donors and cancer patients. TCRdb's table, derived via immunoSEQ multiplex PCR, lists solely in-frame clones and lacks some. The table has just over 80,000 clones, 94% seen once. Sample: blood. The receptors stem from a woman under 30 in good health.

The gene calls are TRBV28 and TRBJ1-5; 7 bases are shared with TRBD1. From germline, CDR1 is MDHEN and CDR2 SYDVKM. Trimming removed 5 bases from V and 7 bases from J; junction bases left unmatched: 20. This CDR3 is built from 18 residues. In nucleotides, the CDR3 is TGTGCCAGCAGTCTCCCCCAGGGTCTGTTGACAGGGCACCAGCCCCAGCATTTT. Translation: CASSLPQGLLTGHQPQHF.

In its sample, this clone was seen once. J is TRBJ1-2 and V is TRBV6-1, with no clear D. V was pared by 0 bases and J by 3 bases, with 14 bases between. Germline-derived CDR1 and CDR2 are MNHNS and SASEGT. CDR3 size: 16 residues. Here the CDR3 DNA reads TGTGCCAGCAGTGAAGCGTTAGTCGTGTCCCACTATGGCTACACCTTC. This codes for CASSEALVVSHYGYTF.

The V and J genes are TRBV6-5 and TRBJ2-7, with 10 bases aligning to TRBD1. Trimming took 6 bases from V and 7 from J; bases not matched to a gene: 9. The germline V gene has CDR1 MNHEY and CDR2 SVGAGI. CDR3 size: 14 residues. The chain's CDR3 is CASRPGQGPFEQYF. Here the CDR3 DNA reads TGTGCCAGCAGGCCGGGACAGGGGCCTTTTGAGCAGTACTTC.

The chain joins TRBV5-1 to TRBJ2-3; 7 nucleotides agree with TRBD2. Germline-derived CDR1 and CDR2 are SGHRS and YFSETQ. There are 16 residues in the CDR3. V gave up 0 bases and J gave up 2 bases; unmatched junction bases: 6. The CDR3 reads CASSLDVGGNTDTQYF. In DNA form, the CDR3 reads TGCGCCAGCAGCTTGGATGTCGGGGGGAACACAGATACGCAGTATTTT.

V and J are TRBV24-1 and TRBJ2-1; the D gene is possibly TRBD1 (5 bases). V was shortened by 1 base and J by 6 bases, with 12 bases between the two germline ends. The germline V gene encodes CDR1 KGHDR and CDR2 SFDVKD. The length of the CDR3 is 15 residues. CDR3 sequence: CATSDLVGHANEQFF. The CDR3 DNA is TGTGCCACCAGTGATTTAGTTGGACATGCCAATGAGCAGTTCTTC.

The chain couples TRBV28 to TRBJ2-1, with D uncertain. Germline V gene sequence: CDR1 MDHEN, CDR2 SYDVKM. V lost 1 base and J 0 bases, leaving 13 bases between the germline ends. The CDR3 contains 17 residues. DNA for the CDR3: TGTGCCAGCAGTTTATCCGGCTTGCCCATCTCCTACAATGAGCAGTTCTTC. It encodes CASSLSGLPISYNEQFF.

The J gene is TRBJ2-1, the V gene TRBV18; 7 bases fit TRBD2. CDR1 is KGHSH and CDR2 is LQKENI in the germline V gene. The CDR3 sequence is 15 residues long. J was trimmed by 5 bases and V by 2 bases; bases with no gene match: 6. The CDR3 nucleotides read TGTGCCAGCTCACCAACCGCGGGAGATCACAATGAGCAGTTCTTC. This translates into CASSPTAGDHNEQFF.

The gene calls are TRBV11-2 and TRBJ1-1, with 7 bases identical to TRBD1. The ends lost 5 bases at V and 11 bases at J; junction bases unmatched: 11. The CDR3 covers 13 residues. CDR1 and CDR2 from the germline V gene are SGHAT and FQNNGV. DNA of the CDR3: TGTGCCAGCAGCACCGACAGGGTCCCCGGGGCTTTCTTT. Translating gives CASSTDRVPGAFF.

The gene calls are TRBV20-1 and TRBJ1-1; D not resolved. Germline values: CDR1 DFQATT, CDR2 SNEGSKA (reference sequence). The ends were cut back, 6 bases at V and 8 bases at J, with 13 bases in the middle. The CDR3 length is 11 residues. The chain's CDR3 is CSAEGQWEAFF. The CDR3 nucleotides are TGCAGTGCAGAGGGCCAGTGGGAAGCTTTCTTT.

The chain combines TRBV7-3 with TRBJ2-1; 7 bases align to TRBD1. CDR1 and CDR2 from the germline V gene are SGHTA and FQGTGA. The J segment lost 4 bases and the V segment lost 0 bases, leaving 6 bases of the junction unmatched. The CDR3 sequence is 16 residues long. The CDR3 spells CASSLTGQNLYNEQFF. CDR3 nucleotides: TGTGCCAGCAGCTTAACGGGACAGAACCTTTACAATGAGCAGTTCTTC. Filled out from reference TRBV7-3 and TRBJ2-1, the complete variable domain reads GAGVSQTPSNKVTEKGKYVELRCDPISGHTALYWYRQSLGQGPEFLIYFQGTGAADDSGLPNDRFFAVRPEGSVSTLKIQRTERGDSAVYLCASSLTGQNLYNEQFFGPGTRLTVL.

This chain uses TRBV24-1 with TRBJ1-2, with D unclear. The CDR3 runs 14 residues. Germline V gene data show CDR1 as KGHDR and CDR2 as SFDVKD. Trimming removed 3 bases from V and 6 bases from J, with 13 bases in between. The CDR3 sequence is CATSDLSEGHGYTF. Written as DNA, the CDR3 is TGTGCCACCAGTGATCTGTCAGAGGGCCATGGCTACACCTTC.

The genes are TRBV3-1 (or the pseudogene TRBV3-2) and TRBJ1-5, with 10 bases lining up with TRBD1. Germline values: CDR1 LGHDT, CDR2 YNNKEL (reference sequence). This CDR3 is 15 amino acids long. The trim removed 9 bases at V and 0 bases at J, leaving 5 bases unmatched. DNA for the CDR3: TGTGCCAGAGGGGGGACAGGGGTTAGCAATCAGCCCCAGCATTTT. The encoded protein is CARGGTGVSNQPQHF.

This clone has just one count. The CDR3 DNA follows: TGCAGTGCTAGTGGTCCGCCGAAGGGGGGATCCTACGAGCAGTACTTC. Protein: CSASGPPKGGSYEQYF. The chain joins TRBV20-1 to TRBJ2-7; possibly TRBD1 or TRBD2 for D (6 bases each). This CDR3 region has 16 residues. V was trimmed by 3 bases and J by 1 base, leaving 19 bases between them. The germline V gene has CDR1 DFQATT and CDR2 SNEGSKA (reference sequence).

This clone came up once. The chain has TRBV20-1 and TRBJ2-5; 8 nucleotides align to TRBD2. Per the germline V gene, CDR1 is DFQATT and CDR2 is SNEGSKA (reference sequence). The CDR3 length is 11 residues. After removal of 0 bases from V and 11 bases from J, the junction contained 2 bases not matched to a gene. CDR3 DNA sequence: TGCAGTGCTAGAGAAGGACTAGCACAGTACTTC. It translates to CSAREGLAQYF.

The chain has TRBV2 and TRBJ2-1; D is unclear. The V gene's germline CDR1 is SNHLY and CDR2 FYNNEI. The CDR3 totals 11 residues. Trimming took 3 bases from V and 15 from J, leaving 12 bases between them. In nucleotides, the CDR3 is TGTGCCAGCAGTGAGTCGGATCCGGGGTTCTTC. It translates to CASSESDPGFF.

CDR3 residues: CASSTYRGLVETQYF. CDR3 nucleotide sequence: TGCGCCAGCAGCACCTACAGGGGCCTGGTCGAGACCCAGTACTTC. The chain carries TRBV5-1 and TRBJ2-5; TRBD1 matches at 7 bases. Germline-derived CDR1 and CDR2 are SGHRS and YFSETQ. Trimming took 4 bases from V and 5 from J; bases not matched to a gene: 11. This CDR3 region has 15 residues. Full variable domain (missing parts from reference TRBV5-1 and TRBJ2-5): KAGVTQTPRYLIKTRGQQVTLSCSPISGHRSVSWYQQTPGQGLQFLFEYFSETQRNKGNFPGRFSGRQFSNSRSEMNVSTLELGDSALYLCASSTYRGLVETQYFGPGTRLLVL.

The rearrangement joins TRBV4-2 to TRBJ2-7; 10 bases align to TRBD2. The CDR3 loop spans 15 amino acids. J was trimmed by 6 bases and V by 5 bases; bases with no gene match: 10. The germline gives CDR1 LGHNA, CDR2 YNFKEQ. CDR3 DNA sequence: TGTGCCAGCAGCAAGCTAGCGGGGGATACTATCGAGCAGTACTTC. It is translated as CASSKLAGDTIEQYF.

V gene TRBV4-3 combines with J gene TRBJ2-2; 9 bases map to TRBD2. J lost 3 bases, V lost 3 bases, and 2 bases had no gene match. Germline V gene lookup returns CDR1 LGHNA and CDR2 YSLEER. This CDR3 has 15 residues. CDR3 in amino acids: CASSQGLAYTGELFF. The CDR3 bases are TGCGCCAGCAGCCAGGGACTAGCCTACACCGGGGAGCTGTTTTTT.

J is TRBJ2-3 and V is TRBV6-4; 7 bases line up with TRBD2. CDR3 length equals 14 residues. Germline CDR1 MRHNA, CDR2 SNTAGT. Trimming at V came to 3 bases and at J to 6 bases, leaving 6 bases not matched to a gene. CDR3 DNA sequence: TGTGCCAGCAGTGAGACCGGGACTATCGATACGCAGTATTTT. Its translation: CASSETGTIDTQYF.

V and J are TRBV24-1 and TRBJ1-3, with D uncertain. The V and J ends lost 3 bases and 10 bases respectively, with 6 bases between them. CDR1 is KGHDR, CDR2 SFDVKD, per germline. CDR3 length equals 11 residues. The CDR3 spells CATSDLGTIYF. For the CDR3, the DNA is TGTGCCACCAGTGATCTGGGTACCATATATTTT.

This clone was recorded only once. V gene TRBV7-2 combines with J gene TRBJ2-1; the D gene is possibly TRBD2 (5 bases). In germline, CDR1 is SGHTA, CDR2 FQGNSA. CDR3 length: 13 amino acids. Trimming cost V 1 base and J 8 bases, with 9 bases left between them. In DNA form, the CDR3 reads TGTGCCAGCAGCTTAGAGTTGCGGGATGAGCAGTTCTTC. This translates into CASSLELRDEQFF.

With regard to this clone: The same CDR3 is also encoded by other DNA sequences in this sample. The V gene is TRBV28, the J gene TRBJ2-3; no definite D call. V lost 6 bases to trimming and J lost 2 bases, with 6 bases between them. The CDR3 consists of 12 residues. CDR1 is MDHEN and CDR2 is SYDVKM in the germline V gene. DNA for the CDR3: TGTGCCAGCAGCTCCCTCACAGATACGCAGTATTTT. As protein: CASSSLTDTQYF.

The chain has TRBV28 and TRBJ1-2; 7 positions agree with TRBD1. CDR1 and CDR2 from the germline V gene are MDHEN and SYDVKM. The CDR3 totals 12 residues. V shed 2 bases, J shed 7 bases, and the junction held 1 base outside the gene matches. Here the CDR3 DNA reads TGTGCCAGCAGTTTAGGACAGGTTGGCTACACCTTC. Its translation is CASSLGQVGYTF.

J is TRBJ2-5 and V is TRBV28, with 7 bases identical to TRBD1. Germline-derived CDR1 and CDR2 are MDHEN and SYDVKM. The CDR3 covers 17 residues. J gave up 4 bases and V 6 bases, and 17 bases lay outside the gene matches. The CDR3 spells CASRTTQGIVRIETQYF. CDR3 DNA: TGTGCCAGCAGAACCACACAGGGGATTGTCAGGATAGAGACCCAGTACTTC.